This is a list of T cell receptor beta chains from one sample in a study of shared clonotypes between healthy human individuals. The protocol was immunoSEQ multiplex PCR, while the TCRdb copy is restricted to in-frame clones and leaves out a portion. The sample consists of around 1,900,000 clones, 93% of them appearing once. Sample: naive CD8+ T cells from PBMCs. These TCRs come from a man aged 18 to 29 in good health. Some clones in this sample may be carry-over from other donors' samples. Both conserved end residues are trimmed from each CDR3. Each record gives: V gene, CDR3 protein.

v_call: TRBV7-9
cdr3_aa: ASSLGGKPQH

v_call: TRBV7-2
cdr3_aa: ASSFPGTVIEAF

v_call: TRBV7-7
cdr3_aa: ASSSAGADYNEQF

v_call: TRBV7-8
cdr3_aa: ASSFREEINTGELF

v_call: TRBV13
cdr3_aa: ASTQPPLSGTYEQY

v_call: TRBV15
cdr3_aa: ATASRGSDTEAF

v_call: TRBV11-2
cdr3_aa: ASSLEAGGREKLF

v_call: TRBV28
cdr3_aa: ASSVDRRSYEQY

v_call: TRBV27
cdr3_aa: ASSLLGSSKQF

v_call: TRBV10-1
cdr3_aa: ASSEYRTYEQY

v_call: TRBV10-3
cdr3_aa: AISEPGAVSYEQY

v_call: TRBV4-3
cdr3_aa: ASSQDLQSGANVLT